This entry is about one TCR beta chain. There is no known antigen for this receptor. Base-call qualities are not available, and no considerably larger clone is one nucleotide away. The germline V gene yields SQVTM for CDR1 and ANQGSEA for CDR2. The CDR3 sequence holds 15 residues, the cysteine and phenylalanine included. Only the CDR3 region is kept as DNA, spanning 45 bases read in frame from base 1. V loses 0 bases, J loses 3 bases, and the germline ends lie 14 bases apart. This specimen comes from a study of T-cell reconstitution after alpha-beta-depleted transplantation in children (dated by TCRdb to 2016 to 2018). Regarding the research as a whole: The study quantitatively tracked T-cell immune reconstitution after TCRalphabeta/CD19-depleted allogeneic hematopoietic cell transplantation in children using TCR repertoire profiling.

The protocol used for the library was PCR. Sequenced using an Illumina HiSeq 2500. Molecular barcoding was employed in the preparation of TCR libraries, with unique molecular identifiers being used to normalize TCRbeta repertoire quantification. Clones were called with MiXCR by TCRdb after fastp trimmed the public reads at Q25, and only in-frame beta chains were retained. Rows with a matching CDR3 protein are joined into one entry that keeps the most common DNA and genes. In this sample the table shows about 500,000 distinct CDR3 sequences, 30% to 35% of which occur a single time. Around 2.4% of the sample goes to the ten largest clones.

The chain joins TRBV29-1 to TRBJ1-2; no D segment can be confidently identified. Sequenced material: PBMCs from the stem cell graft donor, taken from the stem cell graft. The TCR originated in a human donor who donated a stem cell graft to a child with aplastic anemia. The DNA sequence is TGCAGCGTTGAAGATCACCCCTCCGGGGACTATGGCTACACCTTC. Translation gives CSVEDHPSGDYGYTF.